The present TCR beta chain was sequenced within a study of T cells in localized non-small cell lung cancer. Data came from immunoSEQ multiplex PCR; TCRdb stores just in-frame clones and leaves some out. The sample consists of roughly 48,000 clones, about 72% of them appearing once. Study-wide points: Adjacent lung was found to contain a median roughly 50 of the top 100 tumor clones. Uninvolved neighboring lung showed the greatest T cell clonality, exceeding tumor.

Only one count was recorded for this clone. Antigen unknown. Germline assignment: CDR1 LNHNV and CDR2 YYDKDF (reference sequence). The CDR3 has 15 residues. V was clipped by 0 bases and J by 3 bases, with 8 bases between them. The receptor comes from a man aged 35 to 70 with stage I squamous cell lung carcinoma. This chain joins TRBV15 and TRBJ2-2; a possible D gene is TRBD1 (5 bases). The sample consisted of peripheral blood, taken before any cancer treatment. The CDR3 coding sequence is TGTGCCACCAGCAGAGAAAGGGGATACACCGGGGAGCTGTTTTTT. Amino acid sequence: CATSRERGYTGELFF.